These T cell receptor beta chains were read from a single sample in a study of blood T cell repertoires in COVID-19. The repertoire was sequenced with immunoSEQ multiplex PCR; TCRdb's copy has only in-frame clones and lacks some. This table has approximately 75,000 clones, approximately 83% appearing once. Source material: peripheral blood. The origin of the receptors is a man under 40 with COVID-19, enrolled during active disease. The CDR3 runs from the conserved cysteine through the conserved F or W. The D gene is left open where the match is weak. Clone size is stated in some rows and not others, as once, few, many or a class when expanded.

clone_size | cdr3_length | j_call | v_call | d_call | cdr3_aa | cdr3_nt
. | 14 | TRBJ2-5 | TRBV10-2 | TRBD1 | CASSDGAGGETQYF | TGCGCCAGCAGTGATGGGGCAGGGGGAGAGACCCAGTACTTC
. | 14 | TRBJ2-7 | TRBV2 | . | CASRTGTQAYEQYF | TGTGCCAGCAGGACCGGGACACAGGCCTACGAGCAGTACTTC
. | 15 | TRBJ2-4 | TRBV7-2 | . | CASSLAGGVKNIQYF | TGTGCCAGCAGCTTAGCGGGAGGCGTCAAAAACATTCAGTACTTC
. | 14 | TRBJ2-1 | TRBV19 | . | CASSSQEGLNEQFF | TGTGCCAGTAGTTCCCAGGAGGGACTCAATGAGCAGTTCTTC
. | 16 | TRBJ2-1 | TRBV19 | . | CASSPFSRGSYNEQFF | TGTGCCAGTAGCCCTTTCTCCAGGGGCTCCTACAATGAGCAGTTCTTC
. | 11 | TRBJ2-7 | TRBV29-1 | . | CSVGRAYEQYF | TGCAGCGTTGGCAGGGCCTACGAGCAGTACTTC
. | 12 | TRBJ2-1 | TRBV6-5 | . | CASSYGGSEQFF | TGTGCCAGCAGTTACGGGGGGTCTGAGCAGTTCTTC
. | 18 | TRBJ2-7 | TRBV4-2 | TRBD1 | CASSHGVPGTGATYEQYF | TGTGCCAGCAGCCACGGGGTACCGGGAACAGGGGCTACCTACGAGCAGTACTTC
. | 16 | TRBJ2-5 | TRBV27 | . | CASSLSRPTVQETQYF | TGTGCCAGCAGTTTATCCCGACCGACAGTCCAAGAGACCCAGTACTTC
. | 21 | TRBJ2-2 | TRBV5-1 | . | CASSPPLGAGLRRLNTGELFF | TGCGCCAGCAGCCCACCGCTAGGAGCGGGTCTAAGGCGGTTGAACACCGGGGAGCTGTTTTTT
. | 12 | TRBJ2-7 | TRBV2 | TRBD1 | CASSVQGYEQYF | TGTGCCAGCAGTGTACAGGGGTACGAGCAGTACTTC
. | 15 | TRBJ2-7 | TRBV18 | TRBD1 | CASSPAGGASYEQYF | TGTGCCAGCTCACCAGCAGGGGGAGCCTCCTACGAGCAGTACTTC
. | 15 | TRBJ2-1 | TRBV2 | TRBD2 | CASRESTSGYNEQFF | TGTGCCAGCAGGGAGAGTACTAGCGGTTACAATGAGCAGTTCTTC
once | 16 | TRBJ2-1 | TRBV9 | TRBD2 | CASSVVASGRVNEQFF | TGTGCCAGCAGCGTAGTGGCTAGCGGGAGGGTAAATGAGCAGTTCTTC
. | 16 | TRBJ2-1 | TRBV4-1 | . | CASSQDPEPTYNEQFF | TGCGCCAGCAGCCAAGATCCGGAGCCGACTTACAATGAGCAGTTCTTC
. | 16 | TRBJ2-1 | TRBV7-8 | TRBD2 | CASSLAWTSGYNEQFF | TGTGCCAGCAGCTTAGCTTGGACTAGCGGTTACAATGAGCAGTTCTTC
. | 15 | TRBJ1-2 | TRBV7-9 | . | CASSLERESNYGYTF | TGTGCCAGCAGCCTAGAGAGGGAATCTAACTATGGCTACACCTTC
. | 17 | TRBJ2-7 | TRBV18 | TRBD2 | CASSVGAGALASYEQYF | TGTGCCAGCTCAGTAGGAGCGGGAGCCCTCGCTAGCTACGAGCAGTACTTC
. | 14 | TRBJ1-1 | TRBV7-9 | . | CASTTRLGYTEAFF | TGTGCCAGCACTACCCGGCTCGGGTACACTGAAGCTTTCTTT
. | 17 | TRBJ2-1 | TRBV9 | . | CASSVEVSGSTYNEQFF | TGTGCCAGCAGCGTAGAGGTTTCGGGGAGTACTTACAATGAGCAGTTCTTC
. | 18 | TRBJ2-7 | TRBV19 | TRBD2 | CASSPLVLTSGISHEQYF | TGTGCCAGTAGTCCCCTGGTCCTAACTAGCGGGATTTCTCACGAGCAGTACTTC
. | 15 | TRBJ1-6 | TRBV6-4 | . | CASSPQGAYNSPLHF | TGTGCCAGCAGTCCACAGGGAGCCTATAATTCACCCCTCCACTTT
once | 12 | TRBJ2-7 | TRBV11-3 | . | CASSPQGGEQYF | TGTGCCAGCAGTCCACAGGGCGGTGAGCAGTACTTC
. | 15 | TRBJ1-6 | TRBV7-8 | . | CASSLASRGTSPLHF | TGTGCCAGCAGCTTAGCGTCCAGGGGAACCTCACCCCTCCACTTT